Shown below are 4 T cell receptor beta chains from a single sample sequenced in a study of T cells in Graves' hyperthyroidism and ophthalmopathy. TCR beta CDR3 sequences were amplified from RNA transcripts. HTBI primers were the set used in a first-round RT-PCR of the TCR CDR3. Using its own MiXCR run on the multiplex PCR reads, TCRdb lists one record per CDR3 protein. The sample gives 200,000 to 250,000 distinct CDR3 sequences, about 24% of which show up once; around 40% is in the top ten. What was sequenced was blood. The receptors shown here come from a woman aged 40-49 years with Graves' ophthalmopathy.

This clonotype was observed many times. The CDR3 is CATGEEAGAYYGYTF. DNA for the CDR3: TGTGCCACCGGGGAGGAGGCAGGGGCGTACTATGGCTACACCTTC. The chain uses TRBV12-3 or TRBV12-4 and TRBJ1-2, with D perhaps TRBD1 (6 bases). V lost 10 bases and J lost 3, with 21 bases in between. The CDR3 totals 15 residues.

The table lists this clonotype with a few counts. The chain recombines TRBV20-1 with TRBJ2-5, with D tentatively TRBD1 or TRBD2 (6 bases each). Germline V gives CDR1 DFQATT, CDR2 SNEGSKA (reference sequence). V gave up 3 bases and J gave up 0 bases, with 20 bases separating them. This CDR3 is built from 17 residues. The CDR3 DNA reads as TGCAGTGCTAGCGGGAGTCACGCCTGGGGGCACCAAGAGACCCAGTACTTC. The encoded protein is CSASGSHAWGHQETQYF.

The gene calls are TRBV6-2 or TRBV6-3 and TRBJ2-7; the D gene is possibly TRBD1 (5 bases). The CDR3 spans 16 residues. Trimming left V 2 bases short and J 2 bases short, with 16 bases between. Germline CDR1 is MNHEY and CDR2 is SVGEGT. The CDR3 spells CASSYGAYPTPYEQYF. CDR3 coding DNA: TGTGCCAGCAGTTACGGGGCCTACCCTACCCCCTACGAGCAGTACTTC.

This clonotype was picked up many times. The V call is TRBV3-1, the J call TRBJ2-5; D is unresolved. The CDR3 length is 12 residues. Per the germline V gene, CDR1 is LGHDT and CDR2 is YNNKEL (reference sequence). V was trimmed by 2 bases and J by 5 bases, leaving 6 bases between them. CDR3 residues: CASSQTGETQYF. The CDR3 DNA reads as TGTGCCAGCAGCCAAACCGGGGAGACCCAGTACTTC.